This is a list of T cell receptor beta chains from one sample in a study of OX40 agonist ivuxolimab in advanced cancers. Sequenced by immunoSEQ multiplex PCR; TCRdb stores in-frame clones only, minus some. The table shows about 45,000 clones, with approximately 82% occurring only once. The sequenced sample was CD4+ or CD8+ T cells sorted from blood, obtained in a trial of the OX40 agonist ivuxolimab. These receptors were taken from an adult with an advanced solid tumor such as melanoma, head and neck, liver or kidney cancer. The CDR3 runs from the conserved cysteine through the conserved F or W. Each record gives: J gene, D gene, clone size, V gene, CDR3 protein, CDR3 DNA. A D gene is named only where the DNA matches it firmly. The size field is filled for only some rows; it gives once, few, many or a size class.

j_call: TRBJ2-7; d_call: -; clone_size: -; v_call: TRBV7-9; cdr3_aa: CASSDLREFDEQYF; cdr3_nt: TGTGCCAGCAGCGACCTGCGGGAATTCGACGAGCAGTACTTC
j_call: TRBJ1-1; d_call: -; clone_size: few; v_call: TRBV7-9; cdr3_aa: CASSLAGVSAGAFF; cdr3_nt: TGTGCCAGCAGCTTAGCGGGAGTATCAGCGGGAGCTTTCTTT
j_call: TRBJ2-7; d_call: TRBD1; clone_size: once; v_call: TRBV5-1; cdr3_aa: CASSPYVTGGLNEQYF; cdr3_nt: TGCGCCAGCAGCCCATATGTGACAGGGGGCTTAAACGAGCAGTACTTC
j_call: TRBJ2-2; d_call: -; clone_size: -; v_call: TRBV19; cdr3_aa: CASSIVRYTGELFF; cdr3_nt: TGTGCCAGTAGTATTGTCAGATACACCGGGGAGCTGTTTTTT
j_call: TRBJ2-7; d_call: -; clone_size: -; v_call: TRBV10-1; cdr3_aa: CAMSTRGDYEQYF; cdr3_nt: TGCGCCATGTCGACTAGGGGGGACTACGAGCAGTACTTC
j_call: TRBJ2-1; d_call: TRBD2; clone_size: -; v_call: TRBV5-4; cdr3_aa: CASSSFHLAETVNKQFF; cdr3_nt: TGTGCCTCCAGCAGCTTCCATCTAGCGGAAACCGTCAATAAGCAGTTCTTC
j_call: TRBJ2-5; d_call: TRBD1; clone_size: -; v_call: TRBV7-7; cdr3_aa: CASSPTPGQGKETQYF; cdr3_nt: TGTGCCAGCAGTCCCACCCCGGGACAGGGAAAAGAGACCCAGTACTTC
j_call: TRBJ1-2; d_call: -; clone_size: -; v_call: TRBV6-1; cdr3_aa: CASSVGRGAANYGYTF; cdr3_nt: TGTGCCAGCAGTGTAGGGCGGGGGGCTGCCAACTATGGCTACACCTTC
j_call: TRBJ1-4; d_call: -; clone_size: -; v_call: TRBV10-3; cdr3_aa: CAISERANEKLFF; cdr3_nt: TGTGCCATCAGTGAGAGGGCAAATGAAAAACTGTTTTTT
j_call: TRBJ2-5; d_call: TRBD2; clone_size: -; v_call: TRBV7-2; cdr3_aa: CASSLRGLAGPETQYF; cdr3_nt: TGTGCCAGCAGCCTACGGGGACTAGCGGGACCAGAGACCCAGTACTTC
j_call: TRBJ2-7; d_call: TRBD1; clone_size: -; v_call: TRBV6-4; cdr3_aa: CASSTDREDYEQYF; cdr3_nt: TGTGCCAGCAGCACGGACAGGGAGGACTACGAGCAGTACTTC
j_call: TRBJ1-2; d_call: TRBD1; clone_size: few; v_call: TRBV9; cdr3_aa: CASSVLPSDRVGYTF; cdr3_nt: TGTGCCAGCAGCGTACTCCCCTCAGACAGGGTTGGCTACACCTTC
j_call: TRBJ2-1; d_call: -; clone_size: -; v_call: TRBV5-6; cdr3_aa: CASSYRTISSYNEQFF; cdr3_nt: TGTGCCAGCAGCTACCGGACAATTTCTTCCTACAATGAGCAGTTCTTC
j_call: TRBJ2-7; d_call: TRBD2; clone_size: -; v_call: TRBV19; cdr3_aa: CASSALPGLGSDYEQYF; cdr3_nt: TGTGCCAGTAGTGCCCTACCGGGACTAGGTAGTGACTACGAGCAGTACTTC
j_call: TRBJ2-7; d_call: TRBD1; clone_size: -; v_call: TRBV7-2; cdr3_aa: CASTVSTGSFEQYF; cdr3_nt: TGTGCCAGCACCGTTTCGACAGGGTCATTCGAGCAGTACTTC
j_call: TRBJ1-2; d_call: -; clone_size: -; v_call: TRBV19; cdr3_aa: CASSIDRQGPIFYGYTF; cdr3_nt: TGTGCCAGTAGTATAGATCGTCAGGGACCCATCTTCTATGGCTACACCTTC
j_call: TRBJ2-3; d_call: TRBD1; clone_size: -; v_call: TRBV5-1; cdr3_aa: CASSTGQGTDTQYF; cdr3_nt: TGCGCCAGCAGCACGGGACAGGGTACAGATACGCAGTATTTT
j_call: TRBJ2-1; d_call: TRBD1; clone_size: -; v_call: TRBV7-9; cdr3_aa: CASSGHRDRFINEQFF; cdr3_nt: TGTGCCAGCAGCGGCCACCGGGACAGGTTCATCAATGAGCAGTTCTTC
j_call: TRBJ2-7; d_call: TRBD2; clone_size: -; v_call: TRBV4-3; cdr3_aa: CASSQGLAVAYEQYF; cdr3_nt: TGCGCCAGCAGCCAAGGACTAGCAGTGGCCTACGAGCAGTACTTC
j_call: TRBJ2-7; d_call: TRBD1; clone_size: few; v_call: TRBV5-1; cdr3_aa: CASSPTGGSLEQYF; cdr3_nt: TGCGCCAGCAGCCCGACAGGGGGGTCACTCGAGCAGTACTTC
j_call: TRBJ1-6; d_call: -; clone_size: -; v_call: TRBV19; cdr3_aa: CASSIGGLDSPLHF; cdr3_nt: TGTGCCAGTAGTATCGGGGGTTTGGATTCACCCCTCCACTTT
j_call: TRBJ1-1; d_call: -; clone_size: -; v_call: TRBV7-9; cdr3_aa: CASSLTPVGLRGETEALF; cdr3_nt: TGTGCCAGCAGCTTAACCCCAGTGGGATTAAGGGGGGAAACTGAAGCTCTCTTT
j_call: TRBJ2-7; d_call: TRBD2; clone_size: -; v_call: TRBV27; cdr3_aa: CASSLGSGRAREQYF; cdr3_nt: TGTGCCAGCAGTTTGGGGAGCGGGAGGGCCCGGGAGCAGTACTTC
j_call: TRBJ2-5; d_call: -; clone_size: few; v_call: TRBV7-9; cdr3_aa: CASTFSWTAQETQYF; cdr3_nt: TGTGCCAGCACCTTCTCGTGGACAGCGCAAGAGACCCAGTACTTC
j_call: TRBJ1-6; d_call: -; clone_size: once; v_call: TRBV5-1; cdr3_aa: CASSLEGSSYNSPLHF; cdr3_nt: TGCGCCAGCAGCTTGGAGGGGAGCTCCTATAATTCACCCCTCCACTTT
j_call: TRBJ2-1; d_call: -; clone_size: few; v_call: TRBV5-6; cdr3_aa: CASSWGPDNEQFF; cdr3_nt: TGTGCCAGCAGCTGGGGACCAGACAATGAGCAGTTCTTC
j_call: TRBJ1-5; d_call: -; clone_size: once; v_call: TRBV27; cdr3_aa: CASSGGQPPYYSNQPQHF; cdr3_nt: TGTGCCAGCAGCGGCGGACAGCCACCCTATTATAGCAATCAGCCCCAGCATTTT
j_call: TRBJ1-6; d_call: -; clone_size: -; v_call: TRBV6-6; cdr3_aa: CASRGPRDGNSPLHF; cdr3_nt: TGTGCCAGCAGAGGACCCAGGGACGGCAATTCACCCCTCCACTTT
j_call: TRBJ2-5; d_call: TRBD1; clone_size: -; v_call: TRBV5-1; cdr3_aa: CASSQGGEGRQETQYF; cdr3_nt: TGCGCCAGCAGCCAAGGGGGCGAGGGACGCCAAGAGACCCAGTACTTC
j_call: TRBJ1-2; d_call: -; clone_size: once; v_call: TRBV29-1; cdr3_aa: CSARAGYGYTF; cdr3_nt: TGCAGCGCAAGGGCAGGCTATGGCTACACCTTC
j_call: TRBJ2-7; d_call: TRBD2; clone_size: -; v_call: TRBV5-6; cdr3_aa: CASSLPLLATHEQYF; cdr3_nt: TGTGCCAGCAGCCTGCCCCTACTAGCGACCCACGAGCAGTACTTC
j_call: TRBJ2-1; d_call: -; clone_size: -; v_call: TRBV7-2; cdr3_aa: CASSLVSYNEQFF; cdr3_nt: TGTGCCAGCAGCTTAGTTTCCTACAATGAGCAGTTCTTC
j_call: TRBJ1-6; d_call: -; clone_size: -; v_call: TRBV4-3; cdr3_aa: CASSQEAGYNSPLHF; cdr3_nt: TGCGCCAGCAGCCAAGAGGCAGGGTATAATTCACCCCTCCACTTT
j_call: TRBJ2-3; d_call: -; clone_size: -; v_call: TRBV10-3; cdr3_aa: CAISEQTDTQYF; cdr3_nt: TGTGCCATCAGTGAACAAACAGATACGCAGTATTTT
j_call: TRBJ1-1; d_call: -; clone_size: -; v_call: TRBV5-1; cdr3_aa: CASSLRYGETEAFF; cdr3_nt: TGCGCCAGCAGCTTGAGGTATGGCGAGACTGAAGCTTTCTTT
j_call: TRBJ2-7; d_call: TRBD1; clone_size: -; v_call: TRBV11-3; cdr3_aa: CASSSRPGQGSEQYF; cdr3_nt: TGTGCCAGCAGCTCGCGACCGGGACAGGGTTCCGAGCAGTACTTC
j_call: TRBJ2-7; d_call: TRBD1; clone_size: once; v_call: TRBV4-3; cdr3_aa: CASSQWGQGGHEQYF; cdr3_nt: TGCGCCAGCAGCCAATGGGGACAGGGGGGCCACGAGCAGTACTTC
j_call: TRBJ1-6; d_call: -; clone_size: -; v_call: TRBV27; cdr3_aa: CASSPRPAGIGSPLHF; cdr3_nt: TGTGCCAGCAGTCCACGCCCCGCAGGGATCGGGTCACCCCTCCACTTT
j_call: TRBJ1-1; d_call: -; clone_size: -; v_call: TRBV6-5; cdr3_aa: CASSYLGSTEAFF; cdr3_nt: TGTGCCAGCAGTTACCTGGGATCCACTGAAGCTTTCTTT
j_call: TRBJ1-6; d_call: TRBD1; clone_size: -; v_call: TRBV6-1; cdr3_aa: CASSGVRTGNSPLHF; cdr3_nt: TGTGCCAGCAGTGGGGTTCGGACAGGGAATTCACCCCTCCACTTT
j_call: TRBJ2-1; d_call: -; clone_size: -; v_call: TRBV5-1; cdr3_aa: CASSRWSEQFF; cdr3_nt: TGCGCCAGCAGCCGATGGAGTGAGCAGTTCTTC